Following are 3 T cell receptor beta chains from one sample sequenced in a study of blood T cell repertoires in COVID-19. Profiled with immunoSEQ multiplex PCR; TCRdb holds only in-frame clones, not every one. Of a few hundred thousand clones listed, 70% to 90% are singletons. The specimen was PBMCs or T cells enriched from blood (not recorded which). The receptors originated from a woman aged 30 to 39 who had recovered from COVID-19.

CDR3 in amino acids: CAISEPGVGNTIYF. CDR3 DNA: TGTGCCATCAGTGAGCCAGGGGTCGGAAACACCATATATTTT. The V and J genes are TRBV10-3 and TRBJ1-3; possibly TRBD1 for D (6 bases). This CDR3 is 14 amino acids long. The V end was cut by 2 bases, the J end by 4 bases, with 9 bases between. The germline V gene has CDR1 ENHRY and CDR2 SYGVKD.

The rearrangement links TRBV7-8 to TRBJ1-2; weak D call: TRBD1 (5 bases). This CDR3 has 15 residues. Germline V gene lookup returns CDR1 SGHVS and CDR2 FQNEAQ. V was pared by 5 bases and J by 2 bases, with 15 bases between. The CDR3 DNA follows: TGTGCCAGCAGCCCCCCGGGGGGGGTCAACTATGGCTACACCTTC. This encodes CASSPPGGVNYGYTF.

The genes are TRBV30 and TRBJ2-1, with unresolved D. Germline V gene lookup returns CDR1 GTSNPN and CDR2 SVGIG (reference sequence). The CDR3 totals 11 residues. Trimming removed 0 bases at V and 9 bases at J, with 6 bases between. The CDR3 nucleotides read TGTGCCTGGAGTGTGAGGTTTGAGCAGTTCTTC. Its translation: CAWSVRFEQFF. Looking up the rest from reference TRBV30 and TRBJ2-1 gives the full variable domain: SQTIHQWPATLVQPVGSPLSLECTVEGTSNPNLYWYRQAAGRGLQLLFYSVGIGQISSEVPQNLSASRPQDRQFILSSKKLLLSDSGFYLCAWSVRFEQFFGPGTRLTVL.